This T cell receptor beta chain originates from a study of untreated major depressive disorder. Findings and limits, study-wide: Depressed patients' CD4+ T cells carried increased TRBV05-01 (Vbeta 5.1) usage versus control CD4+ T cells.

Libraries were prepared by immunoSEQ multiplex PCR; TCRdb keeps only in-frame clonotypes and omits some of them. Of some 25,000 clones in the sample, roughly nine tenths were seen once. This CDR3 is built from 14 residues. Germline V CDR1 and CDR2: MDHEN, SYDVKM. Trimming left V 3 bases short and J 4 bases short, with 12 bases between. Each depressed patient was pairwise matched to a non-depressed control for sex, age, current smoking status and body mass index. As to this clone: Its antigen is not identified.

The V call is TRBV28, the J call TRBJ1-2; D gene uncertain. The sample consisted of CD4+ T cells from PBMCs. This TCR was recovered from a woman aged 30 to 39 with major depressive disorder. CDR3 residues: CASSFMSWAYGYTF. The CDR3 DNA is TGTGCCAGCAGTTTCATGTCCTGGGCCTATGGCTACACCTTC.